The subject of this entry is one TCR beta chain. The sample comes from a study of blood T cell repertoires in COVID-19. On the study more broadly: Researchers got acute and convalescent COVID-19 samples from the United States, Italy and Spain. Sources were T cells, B-cell-depleted T cells, or PBMCs; the material itself was cDNA or gDNA.

The CDR3 contains 14 residues. Germline V lookup: CDR1 SGHRS, CDR2 YFSETQ. Trimming pared 4 bases from V and 2 bases from J, leaving 11 bases between. Per the authors' pipeline: It was from reference gene primer amplification that nucleated cell counts were estimated. Libraries were prepared by immunoSEQ multiplex PCR; TCRdb keeps only in-frame clonotypes and omits some of them. V and J calls and clone size follow that table, whereas D and trimming were derived from the DNA. The sample lists about 74,000 clones, about 91% occurring once. The sample was peripheral blood. V and J are TRBV5-1 and TRBJ2-3, with D perhaps matching TRBD2 (5 bases). The TCR originated in a woman over 75 with acute or convalescent COVID-19. The CDR3 DNA follows: TGCGCCAGCAGCGAGCGGAGAAACACAGATACGCAGTATTTT. Translating it yields CASSERRNTDTQYF.